This record covers a single T cell receptor (beta chain). The entry originates in a study of PD-1 blockade in classical Hodgkin lymphoma. Time point indicated: cycle 4 day 1 (C4D1), after more than 5 weeks of nivolumab. Each of the patients experienced relapse following autologous stem cell transplantation, and their brentuximab vedotin exposure differed. Trimming shortened V by 8 bases and J by 6 bases, and 13 bases separated the two germline ends. Germline V gene lookup returns CDR1 SNHLY and CDR2 FYNNEI. The CDR3 is 13 residues long. Libraries were prepared by immunoSEQ multiplex PCR; TCRdb keeps only in-frame clonotypes and omits some of them. Counted here are 90,000 to 140,000 clones, around nine tenths occurring once; the ten biggest clones make up under 20%.

Sequencing used peripheral blood mononuclear cells (PBMCs), obtained before the fourth cycle of nivolumab. The chain is built from TRBV2 and TRBJ2-2; possible D gene TRBD2, 6 bases. This TCR was recovered from a human donor with classical Hodgkin lymphoma. CDR3 amino acids: CASARLEPGELFF. Written as DNA, the CDR3 is TGTGCCAGCGCTCGACTAGAGCCCGGGGAGCTGTTTTTT.